A selection of T cell receptor beta chains follows, all from one sample in a study of CD8 T cells in Susac syndrome. TCRdb independently ran MiXCR on the immunoSEQ multiplex PCR reads; one entry per CDR3 protein. The data contain 150,000 or so distinct CDR3 sequences, approximately 96% of them singletons. The specimen sequenced was CD4+ T cells from PBMCs. Every receptor here comes from a human donor with Susac syndrome. Both conserved end residues are part of each CDR3. The order of the fields is J gene, CDR3 length, D gene, V gene, clone size, CDR3 protein, CDR3 DNA. D genes are given only for firm matches. Clone size is shown for a subset of rows, as once, few, many or a class of expanded clone.

>TRBJ1-1|16|.|TRBV18|.
CASSPLPDGKNTEAFF
TGTGCCAGCTCGCCGCTTCCGGACGGGAAAAACACTGAAGCTTTCTTT
>TRBJ2-3|14|.|TRBV25-1|.
CASSELGATDTQYF
TGTGCCAGCAGTGAATTGGGGGCCACAGATACGCAGTATTTT
>TRBJ1-4|12|.|TRBV12-3/TRBV12-4|.
CASSLSVEKLFF
TGTGCCAGCAGTTTAAGTGTTGAAAAACTGTTTTTT
>TRBJ1-2|14|.|TRBV29-1|.
CSVGRGAGDYGYTF
TGCAGCGTGGGACGGGGGGCGGGGGACTATGGCTACACCTTC
>TRBJ2-3|15|.|TRBV9|.
CASSVAGGMGDTQYF
TGTGCCAGCAGCGTAGCAGGGGGGATGGGAGATACGCAGTATTTT
>TRBJ2-4|13|.|TRBV6-5|.
CASSPGWGNIQYF
TGTGCCAGCAGTCCCGGTTGGGGGAACATTCAGTACTTC
>TRBJ2-2|13|.|TRBV28|.
CATTHGATGELFF
TGTGCCACCACACATGGGGCTACCGGGGAGCTGTTTTTT
>TRBJ2-7|15|.|TRBV29-1|.
CSVELPRDLAYEQYF
TGCAGCGTTGAACTACCGCGGGACTTGGCCTACGAGCAGTACTTC
>TRBJ2-1|11|.|TRBV3-1|.
CASSLDNVQFF
TGTGCCAGCAGCCTCGACAATGTGCAGTTCTTC
>TRBJ1-2|14|.|TRBV23-1|.
CASLGGSGNYGYTF
TGCGCCAGCCTCGGGGGGTCAGGGAACTATGGCTACACCTTC
>TRBJ2-5|15|TRBD2|TRBV24-1|.
CATSPGGTPYETQYF
TGTGCCACCAGCCCGGGGGGGACGCCTTACGAGACCCAGTACTTC
>TRBJ1-1|14|TRBD1|TRBV2|.
CASSWTGANTEAFF
TGTGCCAGCAGTTGGACAGGAGCGAACACTGAAGCTTTCTTT
>TRBJ1-1|14|.|TRBV29-1|.
CSVGTSDERTEAFF
TGCAGCGTGGGGACATCGGATGAACGGACTGAAGCTTTCTTT
>TRBJ1-5|13|TRBD1|TRBV29-1|few
CSAGQGSNQPQHF
TGCAGTGCTGGACAGGGTAGCAATCAGCCCCAGCATTTT
>TRBJ1-6|15|.|TRBV14|.
CASSPLGQWNSPLHF
TGTGCCAGCAGCCCCCTAGGACAGTGGAATTCACCCCTCCACTTT
>TRBJ2-7|11|.|TRBV25-1|few
CASRQAYEQYF
TGTGCCAGCAGGCAGGCTTACGAGCAGTACTTC
>TRBJ1-1|13|.|TRBV12-3/TRBV12-4|once
CASSLIPNTEAFF
TGTGCCAGCAGTTTAATACCGAACACTGAAGCTTTCTTT
>TRBJ2-3|15|TRBD2|TRBV14|.
CASSQRGGPTDTQYF
TGTGCCAGCAGCCAACGGGGGGGCCCGACAGATACGCAGTATTTT